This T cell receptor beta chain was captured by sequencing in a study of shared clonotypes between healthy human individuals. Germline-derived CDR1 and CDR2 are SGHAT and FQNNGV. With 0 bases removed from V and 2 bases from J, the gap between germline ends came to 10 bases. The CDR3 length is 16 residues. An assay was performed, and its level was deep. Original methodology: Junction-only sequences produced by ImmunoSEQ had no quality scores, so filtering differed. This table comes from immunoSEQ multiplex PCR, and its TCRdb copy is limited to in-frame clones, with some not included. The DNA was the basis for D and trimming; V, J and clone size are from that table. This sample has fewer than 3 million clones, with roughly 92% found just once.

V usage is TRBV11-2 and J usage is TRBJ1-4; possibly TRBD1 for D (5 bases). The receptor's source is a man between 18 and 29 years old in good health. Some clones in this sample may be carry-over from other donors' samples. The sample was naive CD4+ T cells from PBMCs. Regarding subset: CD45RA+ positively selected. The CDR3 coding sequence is TGTGCCAGCAGCTTAGAGCAGGGTACCACTAATGAAAAACTGTTTTTT. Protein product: CASSLEQGTTNEKLFF.